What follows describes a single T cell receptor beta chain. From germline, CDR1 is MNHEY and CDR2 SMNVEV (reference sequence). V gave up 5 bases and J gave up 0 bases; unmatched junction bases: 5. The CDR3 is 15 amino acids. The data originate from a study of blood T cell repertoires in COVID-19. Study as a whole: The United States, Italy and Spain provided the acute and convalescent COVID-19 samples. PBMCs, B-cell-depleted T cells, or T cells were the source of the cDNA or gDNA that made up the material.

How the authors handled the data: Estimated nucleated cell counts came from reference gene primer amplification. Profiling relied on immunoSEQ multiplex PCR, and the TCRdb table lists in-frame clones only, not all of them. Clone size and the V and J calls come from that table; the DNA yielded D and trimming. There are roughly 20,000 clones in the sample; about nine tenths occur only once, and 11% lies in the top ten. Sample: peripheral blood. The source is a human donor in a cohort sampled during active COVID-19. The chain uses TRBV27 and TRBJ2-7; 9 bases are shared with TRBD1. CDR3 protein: CASSPDRGGSYEQYF. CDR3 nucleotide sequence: TGTGCCAGCAGTCCCGACAGGGGGGGCTCCTACGAGCAGTACTTC.